This record covers a single TCR beta chain. The sample originates from a study of T cells in tuberculosis. TCRdb's copy holds only in-frame clones and misses some; the assay was immunoSEQ multiplex PCR. The sample lists approximately 35,000 clones, around 92% occurring once. Described time point: new active TB diagnosis, blood taken before or within 7 days of starting treatment. Patients were newly diagnosed, HIV-seronegative, and aged 18 or older. J lost 9 bases, V lost 0 bases, and 11 bases had no gene match. This CDR3 is built from 17 residues. Germline loops: CDR1 SGHRS, CDR2 YFSETQ. Specimen: PBMCs, collected at tuberculosis diagnosis. This chain connects TRBV5-1 to TRBJ1-6; 8 positions match TRBD1. The TCR comes from an adult with tuberculosis. Some clones in this sample may be carry-over from other donors' samples. The CDR3 DNA reads TGCGCCAGCAGCTTGGTAGTGCAGGGGGCGAGGATTTCACCCCTCCACTTT. This codes for CASSLVVQGARISPLHF.